These 22 T cell receptor beta chains came from one sample sequenced in a study of PD-L1 blockade in urothelial cancer. The method was immunoSEQ multiplex PCR; TCRdb's version includes in-frame clones alone and lacks a portion of them. This repertoire shows 70,000 or so clones, roughly nine tenths found once; its top ten account for around 4.8%. Documented time point: pretreatment peripheral blood. Material: PBMCs, obtained around atezolizumab (anti-PD-L1) treatment. These receptors were collected from a man between 65 and 85 years old with urothelial cancer.

The chain uses TRBV28 and TRBJ2-6; D is unclear. Trimming took off 3 bases at V and 2 bases at J, with 8 bases between the two ends. In germline, CDR1 is MDHEN, CDR2 SYDVKM. This CDR3 region has 15 residues. CDR3 DNA: TGTGCCAGCAGTTTTAGCTCCCCTGGGGCCAACGTCCTGACTTTC. Translating gives CASSFSSPGANVLTF.

The genes are TRBV5-6 and TRBJ2-3; 10 nucleotides align to TRBD1. From germline, CDR1 is SGHDT and CDR2 YYEEEE. There are 16 residues in the CDR3. After removal of 1 base from V and 3 bases from J, the junction contained 5 bases not matched to a gene. CDR3 DNA: TGTGCCAGCAGCTTGCCGGGACAGGGGTTGACAGATACGCAGTATTTT. It is translated as CASSLPGQGLTDTQYF.

The rearrangement joins TRBV28 to TRBJ2-5; 9 bases match TRBD2. V was pared by 2 bases and J by 4 bases, with 8 bases of the junction left unmatched. Germline values: CDR1 MDHEN, CDR2 SYDVKM. This CDR3 is 16 amino acids long. This chain's CDR3 is CASSLGREGLGETQYF. CDR3 sequence (DNA): TGTGCCAGCAGTTTAGGGCGGGAGGGCCTTGGAGAGACCCAGTACTTC.

This rearrangement joins TRBV29-1 to TRBJ2-3, with 12 bases identical to TRBD1. Germline V gene lookup returns CDR1 SQVTM and CDR2 ANQGSEA. This CDR3 is built from 15 residues. V shed 4 bases, J shed 5 bases, and the junction held 7 bases outside the gene matches. The CDR3 bases are TGCAGCGTTGTGGGGGACAGGGGGCGGTTAGATACGCAGTATTTT. This gives the protein CSVVGDRGRLDTQYF.

The sample holds a few counts of this clone. This chain joins TRBV14 and TRBJ2-7; D unresolved. V was pared by 4 bases and J by 4 bases, with 11 bases between. The length of the CDR3 is 13 residues. Germline CDR1 reads SGHDN; CDR2 reads FVKESK. CDR3 sequence (DNA): TGTGCCAGCAGCCGGAGTCGACCTTACGAGCAGTACTTC. It codes for CASSRSRPYEQYF.

J is TRBJ2-1 and V is TRBV5-1; TRBD2 aligns across 7 bases. This CDR3 is built from 15 residues. Germline V gene lookup returns CDR1 SGHRS and CDR2 YFSETQ. The trim removed 4 bases at V and 3 bases at J, leaving 7 bases unmatched. CDR3 protein: CASSPKSGDYNEQFF. CDR3 nucleotide sequence: TGCGCCAGCAGCCCTAAGAGCGGGGACTACAATGAGCAGTTCTTC. The complete variable domain, with remaining parts taken from reference TRBV5-1 and TRBJ2-1, reads KAGVTQTPRYLIKTRGQQVTLSCSPISGHRSVSWYQQTPGQGLQFLFEYFSETQRNKGNFPGRFSGRQFSNSRSEMNVSTLELGDSALYLCASSPKSGDYNEQFFGPGTRLTVL.

This chain uses TRBV5-1 with TRBJ2-7; maybe TRBD1 (6 bases). The CDR3 covers 16 residues. CDR1 is SGHRS and CDR2 is YFSETQ in the germline V gene. V dropped 0 bases and J dropped 3 bases, with 16 bases sitting between them. The CDR3 nucleotides read TGCGCCAGCAGCTTGGGGCTCCGGGACAACGACTACGAGCAGTACTTC. This translates into CASSLGLRDNDYEQYF. Based on the CDR3 plus reference TRBV5-1 and TRBJ2-7, the full variable domain is KAGVTQTPRYLIKTRGQQVTLSCSPISGHRSVSWYQQTPGQGLQFLFEYFSETQRNKGNFPGRFSGRQFSNSRSEMNVSTLELGDSALYLCASSLGLRDNDYEQYFGPGTRLTVT.

The chain is built from TRBV2 and TRBJ1-2; TRBD1 aligns across 7 bases. The CDR3 loop spans 16 amino acids. The V and J ends lost 6 bases and 0 bases, in that order; junction bases with no gene match: 10. CDR1 and CDR2 from the germline V gene are SNHLY and FYNNEI. CDR3 DNA sequence: TGTGCCAGCAGCACGAAGGACAGGCCCCCTAACTATGGCTACACCTTC. Its protein product is CASSTKDRPPNYGYTF.

A single count supports this clone. The V gene is TRBV5-1, the J gene TRBJ1-2; D uncertain. The CDR3 is 15 amino acids. The germline gives CDR1 SGHRS, CDR2 YFSETQ. V lost 0 bases, J lost 5 bases, and 14 bases lay in between. As DNA, the CDR3 is TGCGCCAGCAGCTTGGATTCGGTAGGAGGGTATGGCTACACCTTC. It yields the protein CASSLDSVGGYGYTF. The entire variable domain, with the rest obtained from reference TRBV5-1 and TRBJ1-2, is as follows: KAGVTQTPRYLIKTRGQQVTLSCSPISGHRSVSWYQQTPGQGLQFLFEYFSETQRNKGNFPGRFSGRQFSNSRSEMNVSTLELGDSALYLCASSLDSVGGYGYTFGSGTRLTVV.

This rearrangement joins TRBV19 to TRBJ2-5; D remains unclear. Germline values: CDR1 LNHDA, CDR2 SQIVND (reference sequence). The CDR3 runs to 13 residues. V was shortened by 0 bases and J by 9 bases, with 11 bases between the two germline ends. The chain's CDR3 is CASSIDLAGPQYF. The CDR3 coding sequence is TGTGCCAGTAGTATAGATCTTGCTGGGCCCCAGTACTTC.

In nucleotides, the CDR3 is TGCGCCAGCAGCCGCCGGGACTTCCAGTTGGAATTCTTC. This codes for CASSRRDFQLEFF. The V and J genes are TRBV10-2 and TRBJ2-1; the D gene is possibly TRBD2 (6 bases). The CDR3 is made up of 13 amino acids. Trimming removed 6 bases from V and 16 bases from J, with 22 bases in between. CDR1 is WSHSY, CDR2 SAAADI, per germline.

The chain combines TRBV6-5 with TRBJ2-1; TRBD1 agrees at 9 bases. The CDR3 contains 16 residues. The V and J ends lost 2 bases and 12 bases, in that order; junction bases with no gene match: 14. Germline CDR1 reads MNHEY; CDR2 reads SVGAGI. CDR3 sequence (DNA): TGTGCCAGCAGTTACGCTTCCGGGACAGGGTTTCCTGTGCAGTTCTTC. It translates to CASSYASGTGFPVQFF.

The rearrangement joins TRBV5-1 to TRBJ1-1, with TRBD1 matching over 8 bases. The germline V gene has CDR1 SGHRS and CDR2 YFSETQ. Trimming cost V 4 bases and J 5 bases; bases outside gene matches: 13. CDR3 length equals 16 residues. DNA for the CDR3: TGCGCCAGCAGCCGGGACAGGCTCTCAGTTGGGACTGAAGCTTTCTTT. Protein product: CASSRDRLSVGTEAFF.

The J gene is TRBJ2-1, the V gene TRBV15; perhaps TRBD1 as D (6 bases). The V and J ends lost 9 bases and 6 bases respectively, with 18 bases between them. Per the germline V gene, CDR1 is LNHNV and CDR2 is YYDKDF (reference sequence). The CDR3 runs to 14 residues. CDR3 protein: CATDSPPLINEQFF. CDR3 nucleotides: TGTGCCACGGACAGTCCCCCTCTCATCAATGAGCAGTTCTTC.

V gene TRBV5-1 combines with J gene TRBJ2-1; TRBD2 might be the D (5 bases). V was clipped by 10 bases and J by 5 bases, with 19 bases between them. Germline values: CDR1 SGHRS, CDR2 YFSETQ. CDR3 size: 14 residues. The CDR3 loop reads CASSTGQRNNEQFF. For the CDR3, the DNA is TGCGCCTCCTCAACGGGCCAGCGGAACAATGAGCAGTTCTTC.

This chain links TRBV7-2 with TRBJ2-7; 13 bases match TRBD2. Germline CDR1 is SGHTA and CDR2 is FQGNSA. CDR3 length equals 15 residues. After removal of 5 bases from V and 6 bases from J, the junction contained 7 bases not matched to a gene. The CDR3 is CASSLQGLAGPEQYF. The CDR3 nucleotides read TGTGCCAGCAGCCTTCAGGGACTAGCGGGACCCGAGCAGTACTTC.

The chain employs TRBV29-1 and TRBJ1-2; TRBD1 might be the D (5 bases). The CDR3 consists of 12 residues. Trimming stripped 5 bases from V and 3 bases from J, with 10 bases between. CDR1 and CDR2 (germline): SQVTM, ANQGSEA. This chain's CDR3 is CSVLRGDYGYTF. DNA for the CDR3: TGCAGCGTTTTGCGGGGCGACTATGGCTACACCTTC. The variable domain in full, with the rest retrieved from reference TRBV29-1 and TRBJ1-2, is SAVISQKPSRDICQRGTSLTIQCQVDSQVTMMFWYRQQPGQSLTLIATANQGSEATYESGFVIDKFPISRPNLTFSTLTVSNMSPEDSSIYLCSVLRGDYGYTFGSGTRLTVV.

This rearrangement joins TRBV2 to TRBJ1-1, with 7 bases aligning to TRBD1. The germline CDR1 and CDR2 sequences are SNHLY and FYNNEI. J was trimmed by 2 bases and V by 7 bases; bases with no gene match: 7. The CDR3 totals 14 residues. The CDR3 sequence: CASTDGQVNTEAFF. The CDR3 DNA reads as TGTGCCAGCACCGATGGACAGGTTAACACTGAAGCTTTCTTT. The full variable domain, with the rest looked up from reference TRBV2 and TRBJ1-1, is EPEVTQTPSHQVTQMGQEVILRCVPISNHLYFYWYRQILGQKVEFLVSFYNNEISEKSEIFDDQFSVERPDGSNFTLKIRSTKLEDSAMYFCASTDGQVNTEAFFGQGTRLTVV.

The V gene is TRBV19, the J gene TRBJ1-5; D call uncertain. Looked up from germline, CDR1 is LNHDA and CDR2 is SQIVND (reference sequence). CDR3 length equals 14 residues. The V and J ends lost 5 bases and 0 bases respectively, with 8 bases between them. CDR3: CASSSQYSNQPQHF. DNA for the CDR3: TGTGCCAGTAGTTCACAATATAGCAATCAGCCCCAGCATTTT.

CDR3: CASSSRAGGGTDTQYF. CDR3 nucleotides: TGTGCCAGCAGCTCACGAGCGGGAGGGGGCACAGATACGCAGTATTTT. The chain employs TRBV7-9 and TRBJ2-3; 10 positions match TRBD2. CDR3 length equals 16 residues. From germline, CDR1 is SEHNR and CDR2 FQNEAQ (reference sequence). Trimming cost V 4 bases and J 1 base; bases outside gene matches: 5. The variable domain in full, completed from reference TRBV7-9 and TRBJ2-3, reads DTGVSQNPRHKITKRGQNVTFRCDPISEHNRLYWYRQTLGQGPEFLTYFQNEAQLEKSRLLSDRFSAERPKGSFSTLEIQRTEQGDSAMYLCASSSRAGGGTDTQYFGPGTRLTVL.

J is TRBJ2-1 and V is TRBV7-8; possible D gene TRBD2, 6 bases. The germline gives CDR1 SGHVS, CDR2 FQNEAQ. This CDR3 comprises 13 residues. Trimming removed 5 bases at V and 5 bases at J, with 10 bases between. The CDR3 nucleotides are TGTGCCAGCAGCCTGGGACTTAACAATGAGCAGTTCTTC. Protein sequence: CASSLGLNNEQFF.

This clone has more than one count but fewer than ten. The genes are TRBV6-5 and TRBJ1-1; D is unresolved. The ends were cut back, 6 bases at V and 6 bases at J, with 17 bases in the middle. From germline, CDR1 is MNHEY and CDR2 SVGAGI. The CDR3 is made up of 14 amino acids. Here the CDR3 reads CASSLRGVISEAFF. As DNA, the CDR3 is TGTGCCAGCAGCCTCCGGGGTGTGATCTCTGAAGCTTTCTTT.